Listed here are 25 T cell receptor beta chains from one sample, sequenced in a study of T cell changes during pregnancy in multiple sclerosis. Profiled with immunoSEQ multiplex PCR; TCRdb holds only in-frame clones, not every one. Of around 130,000 clones listed, approximately 93% are singletons. The sample consisted of peripheral blood, taken before pregnancy. Receptors were obtained from a female donor with multiple sclerosis, enrolled in a pregnancy study.

This clone was seen once. The rearrangement links TRBV5-8 to TRBJ2-2; possibly TRBD2 for D (6 bases). The V end lost 5 bases, the J end lost 4 bases, and 21 bases lay between the germline ends. CDR1 and CDR2 (germline): SGHTS, YDEGEE. This CDR3 has 17 residues. DNA of the CDR3: TGTGCCAGCAGGGAGAGCTACCCGGAGGAGGGCACCGGGGAGCTGTTTTTT. Protein product: CASRESYPEEGTGELFF.

The gene calls are TRBV7-9 and TRBJ2-7; perhaps TRBD1 as D (5 bases). Germline CDR1 reads SEHNR; CDR2 reads FQNEAQ (reference sequence). The V and J ends lost 6 bases and 2 bases respectively, with 11 bases between them. The CDR3 totals 13 residues. This chain's CDR3 is CASSPGRAYEQYF. CDR3 nucleotides: TGTGCCAGCAGTCCAGGCAGGGCCTACGAGCAGTACTTC. Variable domain in full (rest from reference TRBV7-9 and TRBJ2-7): DTGVSQNPRHKITKRGQNVTFRCDPISEHNRLYWYRQTLGQGPEFLTYFQNEAQLEKSRLLSDRFSAERPKGSFSTLEIQRTEQGDSAMYLCASSPGRAYEQYFGPGTRLTVT.

For the CDR3, the DNA is TGTGCCAGCAATTCGCCCGGGACAACAGCCGGGGAGCTGTTTTTT. Its translation: CASNSPGTTAGELFF. This rearrangement joins TRBV28 to TRBJ2-2; D perhaps matches TRBD1 (6 bases). Germline loops: CDR1 MDHEN, CDR2 SYDVKM. This CDR3 spans 15 amino acids. The V and J ends lost 7 bases and 6 bases respectively, with 18 bases between them. The full variable domain, with the rest looked up from reference TRBV28 and TRBJ2-2, is DVKVTQSSRYLVKRTGEKVFLECVQDMDHENMFWYRQDPGLGLRLIYFSYDVKMKEKGDIPEGYSVSREKKERFSLILESASTNQTSMYLCASNSPGTTAGELFFGEGSRLTVL.

This sequence joins TRBV29-1 and TRBJ1-1, with D possibly being TRBD1 (5 bases). CDR1 is SQVTM and CDR2 is ANQGSEA in the germline V gene. V gave up 0 bases and J gave up 0 bases, with 5 bases separating them. CDR3 length equals 13 residues. CDR3 sequence: CSVEETVNTEAFF. The CDR3, as DNA: TGCAGCGTTGAAGAGACAGTGAACACTGAAGCTTTCTTT. The variable domain in full, completed from reference TRBV29-1 and TRBJ1-1, reads SAVISQKPSRDICQRGTSLTIQCQVDSQVTMMFWYRQQPGQSLTLIATANQGSEATYESGFVIDKFPISRPNLTFSTLTVSNMSPEDSSIYLCSVEETVNTEAFFGQGTRLTVV.

This clone came up once. V gene TRBV2 combines with J gene TRBJ2-7; D is possibly TRBD2 (7 bases). The CDR3 contains 19 residues. V was trimmed by 6 bases and J by 1 base, leaving 28 bases between them. Germline assignment: CDR1 SNHLY and CDR2 FYNNEI. In nucleotides, the CDR3 is TGTGCCAGCAGGGGGGGGGCAGCCAGCAGCGCAGGGGTTTCCTACGAGCAGTACTTC. Its translation: CASRGGAASSAGVSYEQYF.

V usage is TRBV5-4 and J usage is TRBJ1-2; 7 bases align to TRBD1. Germline trimming cut 5 bases from V and 6 bases from J; bases unmatched to any gene: 10. The CDR3 contains 14 residues. CDR1 and CDR2 from the germline V gene are SGHNT and YYREEE (reference sequence). As DNA, the CDR3 is TGTGCCAGCAGTACAAGACAGGGTATTGATGGCTACACCTTC. It yields the protein CASSTRQGIDGYTF.

This chain links TRBV11-1 with TRBJ2-1, with D possibly matching TRBD2 (6 bases). Trimming left V 3 bases short and J 3 bases short, with 15 bases between. Germline loops: CDR1 SGHAT, CDR2 FQDESV (reference sequence). This CDR3 contains 16 residues. This chain's CDR3 is CASSFMGGDVYNEQFF. CDR3 coding DNA: TGTGCCAGCAGCTTCATGGGCGGGGACGTCTACAATGAGCAGTTCTTC.

The CDR3 sequence is CSVGTSGSYNEQFF. The CDR3 DNA reads as TGCAGCGTTGGGACTAGCGGGAGTTACAATGAGCAGTTCTTC. The rearrangement joins TRBV29-1 to TRBJ2-1, with 13 bases aligning to TRBD2. Germline lookup yields CDR1 SQVTM and CDR2 ANQGSEA. This CDR3 is 14 amino acids long. V shed 4 bases and J 4 bases; nucleotides not matched to a gene: 1.

The chain joins TRBV6-6 to TRBJ2-7; no reliable D call. The CDR3 covers 14 residues. V was cut by 6 bases and J by 11 bases, with 23 bases left in between. Germline CDR1 and CDR2: MNHNY and SVGAGI (reference sequence). DNA for the CDR3: TGTGCCAGCAGCATTAACCCCACCACATCCGTGGAGTACTTC. This codes for CASSINPTTSVEYF.

This clone was seen once. The rearrangement links TRBV11-2 to TRBJ1-4; 9 nucleotides line up with TRBD1. Germline CDR1 reads SGHAT; CDR2 reads FQNNGV. Trimming removed 3 bases from V and 6 bases from J; junction bases left unmatched: 5. CDR3 size: 15 residues. The CDR3 DNA sequence: TGTGCCAGCAGCTTGTGGGGACAGGGAGATGAAAAACTGTTTTTT. Its protein product is CASSLWGQGDEKLFF. Variable domain in full (rest from reference TRBV11-2 and TRBJ1-4): EAGVAQSPRYKIIEKRQSVAFWCNPISGHATLYWYQQILGQGPKLLIQFQNNGVVDDSQLPKDRFSAERLKGVDSTLKIQPAKLEDSAVYLCASSLWGQGDEKLFFGSGTQLSVL.

The V call is TRBV6-5, the J call TRBJ1-2, with 9 bases fitting TRBD1. J was trimmed by 7 bases and V by 5 bases; bases with no gene match: 5. This CDR3 region has 13 residues. Germline V gene sequence: CDR1 MNHEY, CDR2 SVGAGI. The CDR3 here is CASSETGGIGYTF. In DNA form, the CDR3 reads TGTGCCAGCAGTGAAACAGGGGGCATTGGCTACACCTTC.

V is TRBV10-3 and J is TRBJ2-1, with TRBD2 identical over 11 bases. The CDR3 extends over 20 amino acids. Germline CDR1 is ENHRY and CDR2 is SYGVKD. With 5 bases clipped from V and 2 bases from J, the junction kept 17 bases outside the gene matches. The CDR3 nucleotides read TGTGCCATCAGTTTGGGGAAACTAGCGGGAGCGCTTCGCACCTACAATGAGCAGTTCTTC. This sequence encodes CAISLGKLAGALRTYNEQFF.

The V call is TRBV6-4, the J call TRBJ2-7; D might be TRBD2 (5 bases). CDR1 and CDR2 from the germline V gene are MRHNA and SNTAGT. The CDR3 contains 19 residues. V dropped 0 bases and J dropped 1 base, with 22 bases sitting between them. This CDR3 is CASSDSNRGLKLPSYEQYF. The DNA of the CDR3 is TGTGCCAGCAGTGACTCGAATCGCGGACTCAAACTTCCATCCTACGAGCAGTACTTC.

This rearrangement joins TRBV6-5 to TRBJ2-5, with 12 bases aligning to TRBD2. Germline V CDR1 and CDR2: MNHEY, SVGAGI. The CDR3 sequence is 14 residues long. Trimming cost V 6 bases and J 5 bases; bases outside gene matches: 4. The CDR3 bases are TGTGCCAGCAGAGGACTAGCGGGATCGGAGACCCAGTACTTC. This translates into CASRGLAGSETQYF.

The chain combines TRBV30 with TRBJ2-7, with D hard to call. CDR1 is GTSNPN, CDR2 SVGIG, per germline (reference sequence). Between the trimmed V and J ends, which lost 1 base and 2 bases, there was a span of 6 bases. The CDR3 has 12 amino acids. The DNA for the CDR3 is TGTGCCTGGAGTGGCGCGACCTACGAGCAGTACTTC. It encodes CAWSGATYEQYF.

The CDR3 coding sequence is TGTGCCAGCAGTTATCCTAGCGGGTACAATGAGCAGTTCTTC. Translation: CASSYPSGYNEQFF. The rearrangement uses TRBV2 and TRBJ2-1; 8 bases are shared with TRBD2. J was trimmed by 4 bases and V by 5 bases; bases with no gene match: 4. The CDR3 spans 14 residues. The V gene's germline CDR1 is SNHLY and CDR2 FYNNEI.

The chain carries TRBV19 and TRBJ2-3; TRBD1 agrees at 9 bases. CDR1 and CDR2 from the germline V gene are LNHDA and SQIVND (reference sequence). The V and J ends lost 5 bases and 5 bases, in that order; junction bases with no gene match: 8. This CDR3 has 15 amino acids. The CDR3 region has the DNA TGTGCCAGTAGTGGAACAGGGGGCTTCGGAGATACGCAGTATTTT. This sequence encodes CASSGTGGFGDTQYF.

V gene TRBV19 combines with J gene TRBJ1-1, with 7 bases aligning to TRBD1. The V gene end was trimmed by 7 bases and the J gene end by 1 base; junction bases not matched to a gene: 6. The CDR3 sequence is 14 residues long. CDR1 is LNHDA and CDR2 is SQIVND in the germline V gene (reference sequence). CDR3 DNA: TGTGCCAGTATCCAGGGGGGAGCGAACACTGAAGCTTTCTTT. Encoded protein: CASIQGGANTEAFF.

V usage is TRBV5-1 and J usage is TRBJ1-4; the match to TRBD1 covers 7 bases. Germline V gene sequence: CDR1 SGHRS, CDR2 YFSETQ. The CDR3 is 16 residues long. V was pared by 5 bases and J by 0 bases, with 7 bases of the junction left unmatched. CDR3 amino acids: CASSPWGQSTNEKLFF. In DNA form, the CDR3 reads TGCGCCAGCAGTCCTTGGGGACAGTCAACTAATGAAAAACTGTTTTTT.

The chain has TRBV2 and TRBJ2-7, with 8 bases fitting TRBD2. Germline-derived CDR1 and CDR2 are SNHLY and FYNNEI. The V gene end was trimmed by 10 bases and the J gene end by 5 bases; junction bases not matched to a gene: 10. The CDR3 is made up of 13 amino acids. CDR3 residues: CATKGREVDEQYF. The CDR3 DNA reads TGTGCCACCAAGGGGCGGGAGGTCGACGAGCAGTACTTC.

Written as DNA, the CDR3 is TGTGCCAGCAGGGGCAGGGGGCGGGAGACCCAGTACTTC. Its translation: CASRGRGRETQYF. V and J are TRBV2 and TRBJ2-5, with 8 bases fitting TRBD1. The junction had 5 bases not matched to a gene; V was cut back by 6 bases and J by 5 bases. Germline values: CDR1 SNHLY, CDR2 FYNNEI. This CDR3 is built from 13 residues.

J is TRBJ1-4 and V is TRBV7-8; 9 nucleotides line up with TRBD1. Germline lookup yields CDR1 SGHVS and CDR2 FQNEAQ. The ends lost 1 base at V and 5 bases at J; junction bases unmatched: 14. CDR3 length: 19 residues. CDR3 sequence: CASSLVLGTGKEGNEKLFF. CDR3 DNA: TGTGCCAGCAGCTTAGTGCTCGGGACAGGGAAAGAGGGCAATGAAAAACTGTTTTTT.

The V and J genes are TRBV5-1 and TRBJ2-5, with TRBD2 matching over 13 bases. The CDR3 consists of 18 residues. After removal of 3 bases from V and 5 bases from J, the junction contained 13 bases not matched to a gene. The germline gives CDR1 SGHRS, CDR2 YFSETQ. DNA of the CDR3: TGCGCCAGCAGCTGGAGGACTAGCGGGGGCCCAACCAGGGAGACCCAGTACTTC. Translation gives CASSWRTSGGPTRETQYF.

The chain combines TRBV19 with TRBJ2-5; maybe TRBD2 (6 bases). This CDR3 has 15 amino acids. Per germline, CDR1 LNHDA and CDR2 SQIVND (reference sequence). The V end was cut by 1 base, the J end by 4 bases, with 13 bases between. The DNA of the CDR3 is TGTGCCAGTAGTATAGGAGGAGGGCTGCGAGAGACCCAGTACTTC. Protein: CASSIGGGLRETQYF.

Only one count was recorded for this clone. The genes are TRBV7-2 and TRBJ2-2; D is uncertain. Germline V gene lookup returns CDR1 SGHTA and CDR2 FQGNSA. The CDR3 length is 12 residues. V shed 2 bases and J shed 7 bases, with 5 bases lying between them. The CDR3 DNA reads TGTGCCAGCAGCTTAAATAACGGGGAGCTGTTTTTT. Translation: CASSLNNGELFF.